The rows below give T cell receptor beta chains drawn from one sample of a study of blood T cell repertoires in COVID-19. Clones were read by immunoSEQ multiplex PCR, and TCRdb kept only the in-frame ones, dropping some. Here the sample spans under 300,000 clones, around 87% being singletons. Sequences were obtained from PBMCs or T cells enriched from blood (not recorded which). The receptors were sampled from a woman aged 45 to 65 who had recovered from COVID-19. Both conserved end residues are part of each CDR3. Each record gives: clone size, D gene, CDR3 length, V gene, J gene, CDR3 protein, CDR3 DNA. D genes are given only for firm matches. A clone size is listed for some rows: how often the clone was seen (once, few, many), or a class if it is expanded.

>.|.|13|TRBV18|TRBJ2-5
CASSPGVGETQYF
TGTGCCAGCTCACCCGGTGTTGGAGAGACCCAGTACTTC
>.|.|16|TRBV6-1|TRBJ1-1
CASSEPSGGRDTEAFF
TGTGCCAGCAGTGAACCCTCCGGAGGGCGGGACACTGAAGCTTTCTTT
>.|TRBD1|16|TRBV6-1|TRBJ1-5
CASSGLQGAKGQPQHF
TGTGCCAGCAGTGGGTTACAGGGGGCTAAAGGGCAGCCCCAGCATTTT
>few|TRBD1|15|TRBV7-9|TRBJ1-5
CASSSTGVKSPPQHF
TGTGCCAGCAGCTCGACAGGGGTAAAATCTCCGCCCCAGCATTTT
>.|.|17|TRBV27|TRBJ2-5
CASSLFARTAKQETQYF
TGTGCCAGCAGTTTATTCGCCCGGACAGCCAAACAAGAGACCCAGTACTTC
>.|.|14|TRBV6-6|TRBJ1-5
CASSYADRNQPQHF
TGTGCCAGCAGTTACGCCGACAGAAATCAGCCCCAGCATTTT
>.|TRBD1|15|TRBV5-6|TRBJ1-3
CASSPRTGAGNTIYF
TGTGCCAGCAGCCCGAGGACAGGAGCTGGAAACACCATATATTTT
>.|.|14|TRBV6-2/TRBV6-3|TRBJ1-2
CASSYFRVGSGYTF
TGTGCCAGCAGTTACTTCAGGGTTGGCAGTGGCTACACCTTC
>.|TRBD1|11|TRBV29-1|TRBJ1-2
CSLRTGDGYTF
TGCAGTCTTCGGACAGGGGACGGCTACACCTTC
>.|TRBD2|14|TRBV3-1/TRBV3-2|TRBJ2-1
CASSQLLAGAEQFF
TGTGCCAGCAGCCAACTCCTAGCGGGGGCAGAGCAGTTCTTC
>.|.|14|TRBV5-1|TRBJ2-1
CASSLTSLENEQFF
TGCGCCAGCAGCTTGACTAGCTTGGAGAATGAGCAGTTCTTC
>.|TRBD1|16|TRBV28|TRBJ1-4
CASSLGGQGGGEKLFF
TGTGCCAGCAGTTTGGGGGGACAGGGGGGTGGTGAAAAACTGTTTTTT
>.|.|13|TRBV5-1|TRBJ2-7
CASRTTDSYEQYF
TGCGCCAGCAGAACGACAGACTCCTACGAGCAGTACTTC
>.|TRBD2|15|TRBV4-1|TRBJ2-7
CASSHGLAGGGEQYF
TGCGCCAGCAGCCACGGTCTAGCGGGAGGAGGTGAGCAGTACTTC
>.|.|13|TRBV7-3|TRBJ2-3
CASSLNSADTQYF
TGTGCCAGCAGCTTAAATTCAGCAGATACGCAGTATTTT
>few|.|19|TRBV2|TRBJ2-7
CASRMPIITPGGASYEQYF
TGTGCCAGCAGAATGCCTATAATAACCCCCGGTGGGGCGTCCTACGAGCAGTACTTC
>once|TRBD2|15|TRBV4-1|TRBJ2-7
CASSQILAGAYEQYF
TGCGCCAGCAGCCAGATTCTAGCGGGGGCCTACGAGCAGTACTTC
>.|.|13|TRBV28|TRBJ1-4
CASSFPTNEKLFF
TGTGCCAGCAGTTTCCCGACTAATGAAAAACTGTTTTTT
>.|TRBD2|13|TRBV28|TRBJ2-1
CAISGTSGSEQFF
TGTGCCATCTCCGGGACTAGCGGATCCGAGCAGTTCTTC
>.|TRBD2|15|TRBV2|TRBJ2-5
CASSEEGSGRETQYF
TGTGCCAGCAGTGAGGAAGGTAGCGGGAGAGAGACCCAGTACTTC
>.|.|17|TRBV10-3|TRBJ2-3
CAIPTGYGTRSTDTQYF
TGTGCCATCCCTACAGGGTACGGTACCCGGAGCACAGATACGCAGTATTTT
>.|TRBD2|15|TRBV7-2|TRBJ2-1
CASSLAGLAGNEQFF
TGTGCCAGCAGCTTAGCTGGACTAGCGGGCAATGAGCAGTTCTTC
>.|TRBD2|16|TRBV5-1|TRBJ2-1
CASSLMGGSSYNEQFF
TGCGCCAGCAGCTTGATGGGCGGGAGCTCCTACAATGAGCAGTTCTTC
>.|TRBD2|16|TRBV4-2|TRBJ2-7
CASSQDWGLAGGEQYF
TGTGCCAGCAGCCAAGATTGGGGACTAGCGGGAGGGGAGCAGTACTTC
>few|TRBD2|19|TRBV29-1|TRBJ2-5
CSVPPAGTSGLRMGETQYF
TGCAGCGTTCCGCCGGCCGGGACTAGCGGTCTCCGAATGGGAGAGACCCAGTACTTC
>.|.|13|TRBV23-1|TRBJ2-1
CASSPPRVAEQFF
TGCGCCAGCAGCCCCCCGAGGGTGGCTGAGCAGTTCTTC
>.|TRBD1|14|TRBV29-1|TRBJ2-2
CSVAGTANTGELFF
TGCAGCGTTGCCGGGACAGCGAACACCGGGGAGCTGTTTTTT
>.|.|14|TRBV28|TRBJ1-6
CASSFVSGRPIFHF
TGTGCCAGCAGTTTCGTAAGCGGCCGGCCCATCTTCCACTTT
>few|.|12|TRBV7-8|TRBJ1-2
CASSLGQSSYTF
TGTGCCAGCAGCTTAGGACAATCTAGCTACACCTTC
>.|.|14|TRBV19|TRBJ1-1
CASSPAGRNTEAFF
TGTGCCAGTAGCCCGGCGGGGCGGAACACTGAAGCTTTCTTT
>.|TRBD1|16|TRBV18|TRBJ1-2
CASSPSQGQESEGYTF
TGTGCCAGCTCCCCAAGCCAAGGACAGGAAAGCGAGGGCTACACCTTC
>.|.|12|TRBV28|TRBJ1-2
CASSLLNYGYTF
TGTGCCAGCAGTTTATTAAACTATGGCTACACCTTC
>.|.|14|TRBV9|TRBJ1-6
CASSGGRGDSPLHF
TGTGCCAGCAGCGGGGGACGGGGGGATTCACCCCTCCACTTT
>.|.|15|TRBV5-1|TRBJ2-3
CASSGAGVGTDTQYF
TGCGCCAGCAGCGGTGCAGGGGTTGGCACAGATACGCAGTATTTT
>.|TRBD1|16|TRBV7-2|TRBJ1-5
CASSLVGTGSHQPQHF
TGTGCCAGCAGCTTAGTGGGGACAGGGTCTCATCAGCCCCAGCATTTT
>.|TRBD2|14|TRBV5-4|TRBJ2-3
CASSLEAGGYTQYF
TGTGCCAGCAGCTTGGAAGCGGGAGGGTATACGCAGTATTTT
>few|.|13|TRBV29-1|TRBJ2-7
CSVWLVGGYEQYF
TGCAGCGTATGGCTCGTCGGAGGCTACGAGCAGTACTTC
>.|.|16|TRBV7-2|TRBJ1-1
CASSLGLWGGNTEAFF
TGTGCCAGCAGCTTAGGCCTTTGGGGGGGGAACACTGAAGCTTTCTTT
>.|TRBD1|16|TRBV5-1|TRBJ2-6
CASSQQGAGGANVLTF
TGCGCCAGCAGCCAGCAGGGGGCGGGTGGGGCCAACGTCCTGACTTTC
>.|.|15|TRBV11-2|TRBJ2-2
CASSFSGSNTGELFF
TGTGCCAGCAGCTTTAGCGGCTCGAACACCGGGGAGCTGTTTTTT